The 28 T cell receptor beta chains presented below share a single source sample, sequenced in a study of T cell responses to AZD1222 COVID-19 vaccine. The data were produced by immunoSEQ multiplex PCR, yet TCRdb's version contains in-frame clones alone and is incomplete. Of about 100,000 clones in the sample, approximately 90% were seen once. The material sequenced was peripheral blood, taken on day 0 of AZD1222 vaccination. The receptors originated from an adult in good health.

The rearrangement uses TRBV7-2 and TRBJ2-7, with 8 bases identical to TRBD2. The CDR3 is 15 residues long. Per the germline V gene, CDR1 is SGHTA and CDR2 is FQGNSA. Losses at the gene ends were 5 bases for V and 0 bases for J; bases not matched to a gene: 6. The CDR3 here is CASSPRLARSYEQYF. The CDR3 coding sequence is TGTGCCAGCAGCCCCAGACTAGCGCGCTCCTACGAGCAGTACTTC.

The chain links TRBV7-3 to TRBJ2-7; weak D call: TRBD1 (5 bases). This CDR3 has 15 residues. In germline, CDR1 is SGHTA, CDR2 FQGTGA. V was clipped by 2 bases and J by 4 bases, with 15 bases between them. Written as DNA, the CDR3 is TGTGCCAGCAGCTTACTCAGGGAACCTGTTTACGAGCAGTACTTC. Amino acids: CASSLLREPVYEQYF.

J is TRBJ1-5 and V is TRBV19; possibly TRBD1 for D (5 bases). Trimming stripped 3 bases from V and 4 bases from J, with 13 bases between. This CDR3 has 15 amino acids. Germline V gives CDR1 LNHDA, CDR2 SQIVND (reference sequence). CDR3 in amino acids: CASSIPGTENQPQHF. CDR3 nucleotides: TGTGCCAGTAGTATCCCCGGGACGGAGAATCAGCCCCAGCATTTT.

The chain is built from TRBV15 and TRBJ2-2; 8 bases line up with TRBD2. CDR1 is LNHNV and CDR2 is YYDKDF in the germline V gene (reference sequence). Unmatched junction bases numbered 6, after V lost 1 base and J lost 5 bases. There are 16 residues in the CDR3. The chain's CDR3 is CATSRGSGVGTGELFF. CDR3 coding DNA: TGTGCCACCAGCAGAGGTAGCGGGGTCGGGACCGGGGAGCTGTTTTTT.

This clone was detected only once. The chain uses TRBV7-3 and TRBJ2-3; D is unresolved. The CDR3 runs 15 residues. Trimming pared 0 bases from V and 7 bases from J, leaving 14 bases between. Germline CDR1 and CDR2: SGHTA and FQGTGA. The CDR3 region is CASSLTPIPGHTQYF. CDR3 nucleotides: TGTGCCAGCAGCTTAACCCCGATCCCCGGGCATACGCAGTATTTT.

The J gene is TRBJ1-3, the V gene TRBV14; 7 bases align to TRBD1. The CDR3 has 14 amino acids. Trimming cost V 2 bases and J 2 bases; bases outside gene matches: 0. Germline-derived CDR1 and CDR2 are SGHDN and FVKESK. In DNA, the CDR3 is TGTGCCAGCAGCCAAACAGGGGCTGGAAACACCATATATTTT. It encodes CASSQTGAGNTIYF.

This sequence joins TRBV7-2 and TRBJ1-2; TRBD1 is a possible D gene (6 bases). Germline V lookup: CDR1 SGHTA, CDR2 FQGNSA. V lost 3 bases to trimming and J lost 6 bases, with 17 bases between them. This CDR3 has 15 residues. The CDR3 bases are TGTGCCAGCAGCTTTCGCCACGGGGGGCGGAATGGCTACACCTTC. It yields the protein CASSFRHGGRNGYTF.

The CDR3 reads CASRTEYSNQPQHF. The DNA of the CDR3 is TGCGCCAGCAGAACAGAATATAGCAATCAGCCCCAGCATTTT. The genes are TRBV10-2 and TRBJ1-5; D call uncertain. The germline V gene has CDR1 WSHSY and CDR2 SAAADI. The CDR3 extends over 14 amino acids. The germline V and J ends were trimmed by 6 bases and 0 bases, with 9 bases remaining between them.

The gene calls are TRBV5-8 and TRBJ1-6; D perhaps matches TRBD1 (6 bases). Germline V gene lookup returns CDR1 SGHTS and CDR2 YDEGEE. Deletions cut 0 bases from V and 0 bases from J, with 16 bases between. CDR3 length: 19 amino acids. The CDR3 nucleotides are TGTGCCAGCAGCTTGGGGGCCGTGGGGGCCAGCTCCTATAATTCACCCCTCCACTTT. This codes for CASSLGAVGASSYNSPLHF.

CDR3 sequence reads: CASSQEETSGRKKGKETQYF. Written as DNA, the CDR3 is TGCGCCAGCAGCCAAGAGGAGACTAGCGGGAGAAAGAAGGGGAAAGAGACCCAGTACTTC. The chain has TRBV4-1 and TRBJ2-5; 12 nucleotides match TRBD2. The V and J ends lost 0 bases and 3 bases, in that order; junction bases with no gene match: 14. CDR3 size: 20 residues. Germline-derived CDR1 and CDR2 are MGHRA and YSYEKL.

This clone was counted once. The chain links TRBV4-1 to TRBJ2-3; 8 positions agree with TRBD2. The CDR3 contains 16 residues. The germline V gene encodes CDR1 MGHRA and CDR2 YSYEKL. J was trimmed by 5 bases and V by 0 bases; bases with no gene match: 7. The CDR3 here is CASSQDVPLAGDTQYF. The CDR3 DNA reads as TGCGCCAGCAGCCAAGATGTTCCCCTAGCGGGAGATACGCAGTATTTT.

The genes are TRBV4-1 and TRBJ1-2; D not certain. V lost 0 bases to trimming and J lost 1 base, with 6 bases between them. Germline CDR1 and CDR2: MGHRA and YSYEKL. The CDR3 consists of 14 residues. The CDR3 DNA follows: TGCGCCAGCAGCCAAGATCAGATTAACTATGGCTACACCTTC. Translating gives CASSQDQINYGYTF.

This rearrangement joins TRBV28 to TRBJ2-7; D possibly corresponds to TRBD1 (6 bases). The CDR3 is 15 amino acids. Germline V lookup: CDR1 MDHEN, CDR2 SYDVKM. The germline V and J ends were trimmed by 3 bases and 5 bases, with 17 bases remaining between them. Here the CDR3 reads CASSFRDEGGDEQYF. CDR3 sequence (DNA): TGTGCCAGCAGTTTCAGGGATGAAGGGGGAGACGAGCAGTACTTC.

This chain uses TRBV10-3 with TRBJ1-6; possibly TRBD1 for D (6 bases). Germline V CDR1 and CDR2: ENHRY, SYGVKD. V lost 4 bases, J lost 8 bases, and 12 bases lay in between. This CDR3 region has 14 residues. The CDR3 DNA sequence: TGTGCCATCAGTGGGGGGCGTCGGGATTCACCCCTCCACTTT. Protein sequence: CAISGGRRDSPLHF.

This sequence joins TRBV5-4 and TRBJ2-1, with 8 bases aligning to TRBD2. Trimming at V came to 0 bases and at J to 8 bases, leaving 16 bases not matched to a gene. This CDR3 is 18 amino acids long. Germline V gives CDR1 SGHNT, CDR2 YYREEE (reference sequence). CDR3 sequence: CASSLAFPGSAGGDEQFF. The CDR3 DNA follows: TGTGCCAGCAGCTTGGCCTTTCCCGGTTCTGCGGGGGGCGATGAGCAGTTCTTC.

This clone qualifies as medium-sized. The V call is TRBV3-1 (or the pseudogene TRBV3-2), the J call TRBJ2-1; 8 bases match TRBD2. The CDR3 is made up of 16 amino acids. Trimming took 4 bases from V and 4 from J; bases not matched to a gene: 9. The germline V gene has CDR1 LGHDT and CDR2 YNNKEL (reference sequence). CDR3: CASSPAGTRSYNEQFF. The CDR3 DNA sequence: TGTGCCAGCAGCCCAGCCGGGACTAGATCGTACAATGAGCAGTTCTTC.

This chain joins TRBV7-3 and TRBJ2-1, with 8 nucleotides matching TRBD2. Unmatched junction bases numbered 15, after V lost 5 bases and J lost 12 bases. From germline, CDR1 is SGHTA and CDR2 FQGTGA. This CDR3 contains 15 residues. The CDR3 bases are TGTGCCAGCAGCCCCCACGACCTCCGGGGGGGATTGCAGTTCTTC. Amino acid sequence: CASSPHDLRGGLQFF. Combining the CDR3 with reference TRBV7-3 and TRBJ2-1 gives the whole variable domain GAGVSQTPSNKVTEKGKYVELRCDPISGHTALYWYRQSLGQGPEFLIYFQGTGAADDSGLPNDRFFAVRPEGSVSTLKIQRTERGDSAVYLCASSPHDLRGGLQFFGPGTRLTVL.

This CDR3 is CAISPGGNQPQHF. For the CDR3, the DNA is TGTGCCATCAGTCCAGGGGGCAATCAGCCCCAGCATTTT. The chain recombines TRBV10-3 with TRBJ1-5, with D perhaps matching TRBD1 (6 bases). The CDR3 is made up of 13 amino acids. Trimming took 5 bases from V and 2 from J, leaving 7 bases between them. Germline values: CDR1 ENHRY, CDR2 SYGVKD.

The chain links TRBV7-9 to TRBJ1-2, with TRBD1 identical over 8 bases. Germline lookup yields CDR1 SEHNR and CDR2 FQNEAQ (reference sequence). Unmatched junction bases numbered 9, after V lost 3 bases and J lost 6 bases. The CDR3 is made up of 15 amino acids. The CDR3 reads CASSFGTGRADGYTF. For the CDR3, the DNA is TGTGCCAGCAGCTTCGGGACAGGACGAGCGGATGGCTACACCTTC. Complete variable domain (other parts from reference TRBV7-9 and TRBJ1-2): DTGVSQNPRHKITKRGQNVTFRCDPISEHNRLYWYRQTLGQGPEFLTYFQNEAQLEKSRLLSDRFSAERPKGSFSTLEIQRTEQGDSAMYLCASSFGTGRADGYTFGSGTRLTVV.

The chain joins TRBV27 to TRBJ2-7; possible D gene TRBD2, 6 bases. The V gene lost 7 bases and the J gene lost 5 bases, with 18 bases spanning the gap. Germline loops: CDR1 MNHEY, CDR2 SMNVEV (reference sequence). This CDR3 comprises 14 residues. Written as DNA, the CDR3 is TGTGCCAGCAAATGGGGGACTCCGAGCCACGAGCAGTACTTC. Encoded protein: CASKWGTPSHEQYF.

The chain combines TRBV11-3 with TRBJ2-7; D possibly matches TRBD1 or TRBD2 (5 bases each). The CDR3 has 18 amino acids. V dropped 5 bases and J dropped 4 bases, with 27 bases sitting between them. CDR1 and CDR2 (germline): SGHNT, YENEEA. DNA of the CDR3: TGTGCCAGCAGCCCCATTTGGGTGGGTCGGGACGGAGTATACGAGCAGTACTTC. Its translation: CASSPIWVGRDGVYEQYF.

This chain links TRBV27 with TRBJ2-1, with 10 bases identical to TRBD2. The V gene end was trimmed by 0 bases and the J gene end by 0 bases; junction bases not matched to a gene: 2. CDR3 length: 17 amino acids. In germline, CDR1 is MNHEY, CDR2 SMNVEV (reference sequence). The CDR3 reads CASSLSPSGSSYNEQFF. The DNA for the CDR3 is TGTGCCAGCAGTTTATCCCCTAGCGGGAGCTCCTACAATGAGCAGTTCTTC.

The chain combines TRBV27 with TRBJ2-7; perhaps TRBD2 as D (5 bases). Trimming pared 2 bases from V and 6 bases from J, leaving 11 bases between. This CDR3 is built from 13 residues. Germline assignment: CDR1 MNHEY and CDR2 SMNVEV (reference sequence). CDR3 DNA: TGTGCCAGCAGTTTACTAGCAGCTGGCGAGCAGTACTTC. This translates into CASSLLAAGEQYF.

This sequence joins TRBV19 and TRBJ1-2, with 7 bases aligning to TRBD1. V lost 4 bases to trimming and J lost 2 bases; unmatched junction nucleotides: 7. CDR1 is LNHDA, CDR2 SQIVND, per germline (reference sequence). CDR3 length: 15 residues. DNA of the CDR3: TGTGCCAGTAGTACGCCCCTGACAGGGAACTATGGCTACACCTTC. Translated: CASSTPLTGNYGYTF.

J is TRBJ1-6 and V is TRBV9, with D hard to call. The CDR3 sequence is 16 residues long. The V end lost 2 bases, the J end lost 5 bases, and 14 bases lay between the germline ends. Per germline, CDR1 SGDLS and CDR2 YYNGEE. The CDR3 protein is CASSVLLLGNNSPLHF. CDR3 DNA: TGTGCCAGCAGCGTTCTCCTATTAGGAAATAATTCACCCCTCCACTTT.

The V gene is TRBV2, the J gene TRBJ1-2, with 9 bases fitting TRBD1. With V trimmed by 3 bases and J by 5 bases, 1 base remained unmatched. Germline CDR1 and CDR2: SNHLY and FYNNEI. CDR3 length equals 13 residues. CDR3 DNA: TGTGCCAGCAGTGACGGACAGGGGTATGGCTACACCTTC. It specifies CASSDGQGYGYTF. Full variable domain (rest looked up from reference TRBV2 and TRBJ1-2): EPEVTQTPSHQVTQMGQEVILRCVPISNHLYFYWYRQILGQKVEFLVSFYNNEISEKSEIFDDQFSVERPDGSNFTLKIRSTKLEDSAMYFCASSDGQGYGYTFGSGTRLTVV.

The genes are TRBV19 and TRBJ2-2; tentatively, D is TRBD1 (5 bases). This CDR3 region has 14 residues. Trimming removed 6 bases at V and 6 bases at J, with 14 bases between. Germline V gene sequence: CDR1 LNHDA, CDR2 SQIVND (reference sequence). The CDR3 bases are TGTGCCAGTAGCCCCTCTGGCAGGGCCGGGGAGCTGTTTTTT. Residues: CASSPSGRAGELFF.

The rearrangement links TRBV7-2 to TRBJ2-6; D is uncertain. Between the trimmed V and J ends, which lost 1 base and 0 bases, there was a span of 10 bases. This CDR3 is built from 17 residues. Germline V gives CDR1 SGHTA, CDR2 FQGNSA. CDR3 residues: CASSLDLQASGANVLTF. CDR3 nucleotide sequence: TGTGCCAGCAGCTTAGATTTACAAGCCTCTGGGGCCAACGTCCTGACTTTC.